Presented here are 21 T cell receptor beta chains from one specimen sequenced in a study of T-cell reconstitution after alpha-beta-depleted transplantation in children. Construction of the TCRbeta library involved unique molecular identifiers. TCRdb recomputed calls from the PCR reads with MiXCR, one row per CDR3 protein. The repertoire holds around 420,000 distinct CDR3 sequences, with around 15% as singletons. The sample was PBMCs, mostly from graft donor cells, taken 360 days after TCRalphabeta/CD19-depleted stem cell transplant. Receptors originate from a boy under two years old who had a stem cell transplant for Wiskott-Aldrich syndrome, so the T cells may come from the graft donor.

This clonotype was found a few times. This rearrangement joins TRBV20-1 to TRBJ2-1; 9 nucleotides agree with TRBD2. V was clipped by 1 base and J by 5 bases; unmatched bases: 0. Germline V gene data show CDR1 as DFQATT and CDR2 as SNEGSKA (reference sequence). This CDR3 comprises 13 residues. The DNA for the CDR3 is TGCAGTGCTAGAGGACTAGCGGACAATGAGCAGTTCTTC. Protein: CSARGLADNEQFF.

This chain joins TRBV24-1 and TRBJ2-3; 7 bases agree with TRBD1. Germline trimming cut 10 bases from V and 2 bases from J; bases unmatched to any gene: 5. This CDR3 has 13 amino acids. Germline CDR1 and CDR2: KGHDR and SFDVKD. In DNA form, the CDR3 reads TGTGCCACATGGGACAGACACACAGATACGCAGTATTTT. It specifies CATWDRHTDTQYF.

The sample holds many counts of this clonotype. The chain employs TRBV3-1 and TRBJ1-2; no reliable D call. Trimming took off 0 bases at V and 0 bases at J, with 11 bases between the two ends. CDR3 size: 16 residues. Germline V gene data show CDR1 as LGHDT and CDR2 as YNNKEL (reference sequence). CDR3 sequence: CASSQDKHPTNYGYTF. CDR3 coding DNA: TGTGCCAGCAGCCAAGATAAGCACCCTACTAACTATGGCTACACCTTC.

The chain recombines TRBV6-2 or TRBV6-3 with TRBJ2-1; 10 bases are shared with TRBD2. From germline, CDR1 is MNHEY and CDR2 SVGEGT. V was pared by 6 bases and J by 7 bases, with 6 bases of the junction left unmatched. The length of the CDR3 is 14 residues. CDR3 nucleotides: TGTGCCAGCAGAACTAGCGGGACTCTTAATGAGCAGTTCTTC. The encoded protein is CASRTSGTLNEQFF.

The J gene is TRBJ2-7, the V gene TRBV7-2; 8 bases line up with TRBD2. The CDR3 has 15 residues. Germline CDR1 is SGHTA and CDR2 is FQGNSA. J gave up 3 bases and V 1 base, and 5 bases lay outside the gene matches. The CDR3: CASSLGAGEVYEQYF. Written as DNA, the CDR3 is TGTGCCAGCAGCTTAGGAGCGGGAGAGGTCTACGAGCAGTACTTC.

V is TRBV5-1 and J is TRBJ2-5; D tentatively reads TRBD1 or TRBD2 (6 bases each). The V end lost 3 bases, the J end lost 5 bases, and 14 bases lay between the germline ends. Germline CDR1 SGHRS, CDR2 YFSETQ. The CDR3 loop spans 14 amino acids. CDR3 residues: CASSSGDLRETQYF. DNA of the CDR3: TGCGCCAGCAGCTCAGGGGACTTACGGGAGACCCAGTACTTC. Looking up the rest from reference TRBV5-1 and TRBJ2-5 gives the full variable domain: KAGVTQTPRYLIKTRGQQVTLSCSPISGHRSVSWYQQTPGQGLQFLFEYFSETQRNKGNFPGRFSGRQFSNSRSEMNVSTLELGDSALYLCASSSGDLRETQYFGPGTRLLVL.

The chain combines TRBV25-1 with TRBJ2-1; possibly TRBD1 for D (5 bases). The length of the CDR3 is 15 residues. Trimming shortened V by 1 base and J by 1 base, and 8 bases separated the two germline ends. CDR1 and CDR2 from the germline V gene are MGHDK and SYGVNS. CDR3 amino acids: CASSESGYSYNEQFF. CDR3 nucleotides: TGTGCCAGCAGTGAATCAGGGTATTCCTACAATGAGCAGTTCTTC.

The chain links TRBV7-6 to TRBJ2-3; D uncertain. Per germline, CDR1 SGHVS and CDR2 FNYEAQ. Trimming removed 3 bases from V and 2 bases from J, with 6 bases in between. The CDR3 contains 13 residues. The CDR3 nucleotides are TGTGCCAGCAGCTTCGGTCACACAGATACGCAGTATTTT. It yields the protein CASSFGHTDTQYF.

The chain combines TRBV10-3 with TRBJ2-4; no definite D call. The CDR3 is made up of 12 amino acids. The germline V gene encodes CDR1 ENHRY and CDR2 SYGVKD. The V gene lost 10 bases and the J gene lost 0 bases, with 7 bases spanning the gap. The CDR3 is CATSLAKNIQYF. The CDR3 DNA sequence: TGTGCCACGTCTCTAGCCAAAAACATTCAGTACTTC.

The table lists this clonotype with many counts. The chain joins TRBV5-1 to TRBJ2-5, with 8 bases fitting TRBD1. V lost 0 bases to trimming and J lost 4 bases; unmatched junction nucleotides: 2. Germline CDR1 and CDR2: SGHRS and YFSETQ. The CDR3 runs 14 residues. CDR3 in DNA: TGCGCCAGCAGCTTGGCCGGACAGGGAGAGACCCAGTACTTC. Encoded protein: CASSLAGQGETQYF.

This clonotype was found a few times. The V gene is TRBV19, the J gene TRBJ2-2; D is ambiguous. The CDR3 contains 13 residues. CDR1 LNHDA and CDR2 SQIVND come from the germline V gene (reference sequence). The CDR3 sequence is CEARWRVTGELFF. CDR3 coding DNA: TGTGAAGCGAGGTGGAGAGTGACCGGGGAGCTGTTTTTT.

The chain has TRBV5-1 and TRBJ1-4; TRBD1 might be the D (6 bases). The germline V gene encodes CDR1 SGHRS and CDR2 YFSETQ. The CDR3 sequence is 15 residues long. The V and J ends lost 1 base and 3 bases respectively, with 10 bases between them. In nucleotides, the CDR3 is TGCGCCAGCAGCTTGTTACAGGGCTCTAATGAAAAACTGTTTTTT. Encoded protein: CASSLLQGSNEKLFF.

This clonotype appeared a few times. This chain links TRBV14 with TRBJ2-7, with 7 bases matching TRBD1. V shed 5 bases and J 7 bases; nucleotides not matched to a gene: 11. Germline-derived CDR1 and CDR2 are SGHDN and FVKESK. The CDR3 has 14 residues. The chain's CDR3 is CASSYHRQGGEQYF. As DNA, the CDR3 is TGTGCCAGCAGCTACCACCGACAGGGCGGTGAGCAGTACTTC.

Comment on this clonotype: Just one base apart from a much larger clone, this may be a read error. The gene calls are TRBV5-1 and TRBJ2-2, with D perhaps matching TRBD1 or TRBD2 (5 bases each). CDR1 and CDR2 from the germline V gene are SGHRS and YFSETQ. This CDR3 spans 15 amino acids. This CDR3 is CASSPLAGSTGELLF. CDR3 sequence (DNA): TGCGCCAGCAGTCCCCTGGCAGGGTCCACCGGGGAGCTGCTTTTT.

The chain carries TRBV7-8 and TRBJ2-5, with a weak D call TRBD1 (6 bases). The V end lost 4 bases, the J end lost 7 bases, and 25 bases lay between the germline ends. The length of the CDR3 is 17 residues. Germline V gene lookup returns CDR1 SGHVS and CDR2 FQNEAQ. CDR3 protein: CASSSHREQRLSRTQYF. DNA for the CDR3: TGTGCCAGCAGCTCACACAGGGAGCAACGTCTCTCCAGGACCCAGTACTTC.

A few counts support this clonotype. The chain combines TRBV6-5 with TRBJ2-3, with 7 bases lining up with TRBD2. Germline values: CDR1 MNHEY, CDR2 SVGAGI. The CDR3 is 18 residues long. V gave up 0 bases and J gave up 2 bases; unmatched junction bases: 11. This CDR3 is CASSYSRSVAGYTDTQYF. As DNA, the CDR3 is TGTGCCAGCAGTTACTCGCGGTCCGTAGCGGGCTACACAGATACGCAGTATTTT.

This clonotype was detected only once. The chain links TRBV5-6 to TRBJ2-1; D could derive from TRBD1 or TRBD2 (5 bases each). This CDR3 has 16 amino acids. Trimming took off 3 bases at V and 9 bases at J, with 22 bases between the two ends. The germline V gene encodes CDR1 SGHDT and CDR2 YYEEEE. The DNA of the CDR3 is TGTGCCAGCAGCTGGAACCTAGAGGGGAAGGCGGGTGAGCAGTTCTTC. This encodes CASSWNLEGKAGEQFF.

This clonotype turned up a few times. This chain joins TRBV27 and TRBJ2-1; 13 bases match TRBD2. V trimming: 3 bases; J trimming: 6 bases; junction bases outside the gene matches: 2. This CDR3 is built from 15 residues. Germline V lookup: CDR1 MNHEY, CDR2 SMNVEV (reference sequence). In nucleotides, the CDR3 is TGTGCCAGCAGTTTGTGGACTAGCGGGGGCAATGAGCAGTTCTTC. Its translation is CASSLWTSGGNEQFF.

The chain combines TRBV11-1 with TRBJ2-4, with TRBD2 identical over 7 bases. The CDR3 sequence is 18 residues long. V was pared by 2 bases and J by 0 bases, with 10 bases of the junction left unmatched. Looked up from germline, CDR1 is SGHAT and CDR2 is FQDESV (reference sequence). For the CDR3, the DNA is TGTGCCAGCAGCTTAACCCCACTAGCGAAATTAGCCAAAAACATTCAGTACTTC. Translating it yields CASSLTPLAKLAKNIQYF.

The chain uses TRBV10-1 and TRBJ2-3; D call uncertain. This CDR3 contains 15 residues. V dropped 5 bases and J dropped 7 bases, with 19 bases sitting between them. CDR1 is WNHNN, CDR2 SYGVQD, per germline (reference sequence). For the CDR3, the DNA is TGCGCCAGCAGTCCCTTCGCGAGGCCAGCCTATACGCAGTATTTT. Amino acids: CASSPFARPAYTQYF.

This sequence joins TRBV10-3 and TRBJ2-2; TRBD1 is a possible D gene (5 bases). V lost 3 bases to trimming and J lost 5 bases, with 13 bases between them. This CDR3 has 15 residues. Germline V gene lookup returns CDR1 ENHRY and CDR2 SYGVKD. CDR3 sequence reads: CAISDWEGDTGELFF. CDR3 bases: TGTGCCATCAGTGACTGGGAAGGGGATACCGGGGAGCTGTTTTTT.